The 21 T cell receptor beta chains reported below all come from one sample, sequenced in a study of read filtering for tumor transcriptome and immune sequencing. The library was built from roughly 400 ng RNA with molecular barcoded adaptors for alpha/delta and beta/gamma chains. TCRdb passed the reads through MiXCR, listing each CDR3 protein once. Of about 130,000 distinct CDR3 sequences in the sample, 10% to 15% were seen once. The sample comprised a population of CD138-negative cells sorted from bone marrow. These receptors were taken from a donor over 35 with multiple myeloma.

This clonotype was found many times. The J gene is TRBJ2-5, the V gene TRBV5-4; D uncertain. The V gene lost 3 bases and the J gene lost 6 bases, with 15 bases spanning the gap. From germline, CDR1 is SGHNT and CDR2 YYREEE (reference sequence). The CDR3 contains 14 residues. The CDR3 protein is CASSSAALPKTQYF. DNA of the CDR3: TGTGCCAGCAGCTCCGCGGCCCTGCCAAAGACCCAGTACTTC.

This clonotype showed up many times. J is TRBJ2-2 and V is TRBV6-1, with D possibly TRBD2 on 5 matching bases. Per the germline V gene, CDR1 is MNHNS and CDR2 is SASEGT. This CDR3 spans 15 amino acids. With 3 bases removed from V and 4 bases from J, the gap between germline ends came to 12 bases. CDR3 residues: CASSDPGRPTGELFF. The CDR3 nucleotides read TGTGCCAGCAGTGATCCGGGAAGGCCCACCGGGGAGCTGTTTTTT.

This clonotype has at least ten counts. The V call is TRBV11-2, the J call TRBJ2-2; D is unclear. Trimming stripped 3 bases from V and 2 bases from J, with 10 bases between. The CDR3 sequence is 15 residues long. Germline CDR1 SGHAT, CDR2 FQNNGV. CDR3 region: CASSFLVGNTGELFF. Written as DNA, the CDR3 is TGTGCCAGCAGCTTCCTCGTCGGAAACACCGGGGAGCTGTTTTTT.

The CDR3 is CASSFGGRAYEQYF. The CDR3 DNA sequence: TGTGCCAGCAGCTTCGGCGGGAGGGCCTACGAGCAGTACTTC. The chain carries TRBV11-2 and TRBJ2-7; 9 bases match TRBD2. CDR1 and CDR2 from the germline V gene are SGHAT and FQNNGV. The CDR3 is 14 amino acids. Unmatched junction bases numbered 2, after V lost 3 bases and J lost 2 bases. Drawing the rest from reference TRBV11-2 and TRBJ2-7, the complete variable domain is EAGVAQSPRYKIIEKRQSVAFWCNPISGHATLYWYQQILGQGPKLLIQFQNNGVVDDSQLPKDRFSAERLKGVDSTLKIQPAKLEDSAVYLCASSFGGRAYEQYFGPGTRLTVT.

The chain recombines TRBV20-1 with TRBJ2-1; 9 bases are shared with TRBD2. The CDR3 extends over 16 amino acids. Per the germline V gene, CDR1 is DFQATT and CDR2 is SNEGSKA (reference sequence). V lost 0 bases to trimming and J lost 2 bases; unmatched junction nucleotides: 5. CDR3 loop: CSARDPASGAYNEQFF. The CDR3, as DNA: TGCAGTGCTAGAGATCCCGCTAGCGGGGCCTACAATGAGCAGTTCTTC.

This clonotype was seen a few times. The chain's CDR3 is CSASGDVNQPQHF. The CDR3 DNA reads TGCAGTGCTAGCGGTGATGTGAATCAGCCCCAGCATTTT. V usage is TRBV20-1 and J usage is TRBJ1-5; D remains unclear. V dropped 3 bases and J dropped 4 bases, with 10 bases sitting between them. Germline CDR1 reads DFQATT; CDR2 reads SNEGSKA (reference sequence). The CDR3 sequence is 13 residues long.

This clonotype showed up many times. The chain couples TRBV7-2 to TRBJ2-1; 11 bases line up with TRBD2. With V trimmed by 2 bases and J by 14 bases, 5 bases remained unmatched. Per the germline V gene, CDR1 is SGHTA and CDR2 is FQGNSA. The CDR3 has 13 residues. CDR3 in DNA: TGTGCCAGCAGCTTACTAGCGGGAGGCCCGGAGTTCTTC. Its protein product is CASSLLAGGPEFF.

Ten or more counts support this clonotype. The J gene is TRBJ2-1, the V gene TRBV2, with 9 bases fitting TRBD2. CDR3 size: 16 residues. The germline gives CDR1 SNHLY, CDR2 FYNNEI. Trimming at V came to 4 bases and at J to 8 bases, leaving 12 bases not matched to a gene. CDR3 coding DNA: TGTGCCAGCAGTGGAAACCGGAATAGCGGGGGCGATGAGCAGTTCTTC. Its protein product is CASSGNRNSGGDEQFF.

In its sample, this clonotype was seen many times. The rearrangement links TRBV2 to TRBJ2-1, with 10 bases identical to TRBD2. The CDR3 runs to 17 residues. The germline V gene encodes CDR1 SNHLY and CDR2 FYNNEI. V trimming: 5 bases; J trimming: 0 bases; junction bases outside the gene matches: 7. CDR3 in DNA: TGTGCCAGCAGTAACCAGCGGGGGGGCAGCTCCTACAATGAGCAGTTCTTC. Protein product: CASSNQRGGSSYNEQFF.

This clonotype was observed many times. The chain carries TRBV19 and TRBJ2-2, with 7 bases aligning to TRBD1. This CDR3 is built from 14 residues. J lost 4 bases, V lost 9 bases, and 8 bases had no gene match. In germline, CDR1 is LNHDA, CDR2 SQIVND (reference sequence). DNA of the CDR3: TGTGCCAGCAGCTCGACAGGGACCACCGGGGAGCTGTTTTTT. Its protein product is CASSSTGTTGELFF.

This clonotype was picked up many times. V usage is TRBV5-1 and J usage is TRBJ2-7; D unresolved. The CDR3 consists of 15 residues. CDR1 is SGHRS, CDR2 YFSETQ, per germline. V lost 1 base and J lost 0, with 11 bases in between. The CDR3 DNA reads as TGCGCCAGCAGCTTGTTTCCCGGACCCTCCTACGAGCAGTACTTC. Translated, it gives CASSLFPGPSYEQYF.

Only a few counts were recorded for this clonotype. The chain links TRBV20-1 to TRBJ2-1; 9 positions match TRBD2. Germline-derived CDR1 and CDR2 are DFQATT and SNEGSKA (reference sequence). V lost 3 bases, J lost 1 base, and 4 bases stayed unmatched. This CDR3 contains 15 residues. The CDR3 sequence: CSARNGLASYNEQFF. Here the CDR3 DNA reads TGCAGTGCTAGGAATGGACTAGCGTCCTACAATGAGCAGTTCTTC.

This clonotype has ten or more counts. The V and J genes are TRBV10-3 and TRBJ1-4; 7 nucleotides align to TRBD1. Germline CDR1 ENHRY, CDR2 SYGVKD. The V and J ends lost 11 bases and 7 bases, in that order; junction bases with no gene match: 10. CDR3 length: 13 amino acids. CDR3 nucleotides: TGTGCCGCCCAGACAGGGTTTGCTGAAAAACTGTTTTTT. Translation gives CAAQTGFAEKLFF.

This clonotype was recorded many times. V is TRBV20-1 and J is TRBJ2-1, with 7 bases matching TRBD2. Germline lookup yields CDR1 DFQATT and CDR2 SNEGSKA (reference sequence). The CDR3 covers 14 residues. J was trimmed by 5 bases and V by 5 bases; bases with no gene match: 9. CDR3 loop: CSALAWEGHNEQFF. Here the CDR3 DNA reads TGCAGTGCTCTAGCGTGGGAGGGCCACAATGAGCAGTTCTTC.

At least ten counts were recorded for this clonotype. This chain connects TRBV3-1 to TRBJ1-2, with D possibly matching TRBD1 (6 bases). The CDR3 runs 16 residues. CDR1 is LGHDT and CDR2 is YNNKEL in the germline V gene (reference sequence). The germline V and J ends were trimmed by 0 bases and 4 bases, with 15 bases remaining between them. The CDR3 spells CASSQDYGGRGYGYTF. In DNA form, the CDR3 reads TGTGCCAGCAGCCAAGATTATGGGGGCAGAGGCTATGGCTACACCTTC.

This clonotype was counted ten times or more. The chain uses TRBV7-3 and TRBJ1-5; no clear D. Per the germline V gene, CDR1 is SGHTA and CDR2 is FQGTGA. The CDR3 has 14 residues. Trimming cost V 5 bases and J 5 bases, with 13 bases left between them. In DNA form, the CDR3 reads TGTGCCAGCAGCACCACGGGGTCCGATCAGCCCCAGCATTTT. Protein sequence: CASSTTGSDQPQHF.

The V gene is TRBV5-1, the J gene TRBJ1-3, with 7 positions matching TRBD1. Trimming at V came to 1 base and at J to 0 bases, leaving 7 bases not matched to a gene. CDR1 and CDR2 (germline): SGHRS, YFSETQ. CDR3 length equals 17 residues. This CDR3 reads CASSLTQQGLSGNTIYF. CDR3 DNA: TGCGCCAGCAGCTTGACCCAACAGGGGCTCTCTGGAAACACCATATATTTT. Looking up the rest from reference TRBV5-1 and TRBJ1-3 gives the full variable domain: KAGVTQTPRYLIKTRGQQVTLSCSPISGHRSVSWYQQTPGQGLQFLFEYFSETQRNKGNFPGRFSGRQFSNSRSEMNVSTLELGDSALYLCASSLTQQGLSGNTIYFGEGSWLTVV.

As to this clonotype: Possible read error: a much larger clone is one base away. Lacking the conserved final phenylalanine or tryptophan, this CDR3 likely reflects a read error. The chain links TRBV19 to TRBJ1-2, with TRBD1 as a possible D gene (5 bases). This CDR3 has 14 amino acids. V was cut by 7 bases and J by 2 bases, with 14 bases left in between. CDR1 LNHDA and CDR2 SQIVND come from the germline V gene (reference sequence). The CDR3 DNA is TGTGCCAGTAACCCCGGGACGGCAAACTATGGCTACACCCTC. It encodes CASNPGTANYGYTL.

This clonotype was counted at least ten times. The rearrangement uses TRBV9 and TRBJ2-1; a weak D match, TRBD2 (5 bases). This CDR3 region has 14 residues. Germline CDR1 reads SGDLS; CDR2 reads YYNGEE. Between the trimmed V and J ends, which lost 1 base and 4 bases, there was a span of 9 bases. Here the CDR3 reads CASSVPGGYNEQFF. In DNA form, the CDR3 reads TGTGCCAGCAGCGTACCCGGAGGATACAATGAGCAGTTCTTC.

This clonotype was seen many times. This chain connects TRBV19 to TRBJ1-5, with 10 bases lining up with TRBD1. The CDR3 loop spans 16 amino acids. Germline V gene data show CDR1 as LNHDA and CDR2 as SQIVND (reference sequence). Trimming took 1 base from V and 3 from J; bases not matched to a gene: 3. CDR3 in amino acids: CASSIAGTGVNQPQHF. CDR3 coding DNA: TGTGCCAGTAGTATAGCTGGGACAGGGGTCAATCAGCCCCAGCATTTT.

This clonotype was picked up a small number of times. The gene calls are TRBV20-1 and TRBJ2-3, with TRBD2 matching 10 bases. Germline V gene lookup returns CDR1 DFQATT and CDR2 SNEGSKA (reference sequence). The CDR3 consists of 15 residues. Germline trimming cut 6 bases from V and 4 bases from J; bases unmatched to any gene: 10. CDR3 amino acids: CSAALEAGGADTQYF. CDR3 nucleotides: TGCAGTGCCGCCCTGGAAGCGGGGGGGGCAGATACGCAGTATTTT.